This T cell receptor (beta chain) comes out of a study of control samples from healthy donors and cancer patients. Sequencing was performed with immunoSEQ multiplex PCR; in TCRdb, only in-frame clones are kept and a portion is missing. The sample lists around 83,000 clones, approximately 93% seen once, with over 1% in the top ten. Germline V gene lookup returns CDR1 PRHDT and CDR2 FYEKMQ (reference sequence). The CDR3 runs 13 residues. Trimming left V 5 bases short and J 6 bases short, with 11 bases between. The rearrangement uses TRBV13 and TRBJ2-1; maybe TRBD1 (6 bases). This TCR was recovered from a woman aged 40 to 50 with lung cancer. Sequenced input: PBMCs. The CDR3 reads CASSRTQGNEQFF. In nucleotides, the CDR3 is TGTGCCAGCAGCCGTACACAGGGCAATGAGCAGTTCTTC.